The 31 T cell receptor beta chains below all came from one sample that was sequenced in a study of yellow fever vaccine responses in identical twins. TCRdb independently ran MiXCR on the RT-PCR reads; one entry per CDR3 protein. The data show approximately 32,000 distinct CDR3 sequences, more than 50% seen once. The specimen was T cells from blood (PBMCs), unsorted or a sorted subset (not recorded which), collected before or after yellow fever vaccination (not recorded which). These TCRs come from a woman under 30 who received the yellow fever vaccine.

There are a few counts of this clonotype. This rearrangement joins TRBV10-3 to TRBJ1-1, with D tentatively TRBD1 (5 bases). The ends were cut back, 0 bases at V and 5 bases at J, with 22 bases in the middle. CDR3 length: 18 residues. CDR1 and CDR2 from the germline V gene are ENHRY and SYGVKD. The CDR3: CAISESIFSLRVRTEAFF. The CDR3 DNA reads TGTGCCATCAGTGAGTCGATCTTTAGCCTCAGGGTGCGAACTGAAGCTTTCTTT.

The chain employs TRBV2 and TRBJ2-1; possible D gene TRBD1, 6 bases. From germline, CDR1 is SNHLY and CDR2 FYNNEI. Trimming shortened V by 6 bases and J by 2 bases, and 11 bases separated the two germline ends. The CDR3 contains 14 residues. The CDR3 loop is CASRDRSPYNEQFF. The CDR3 coding sequence is TGTGCCAGCAGAGACAGGAGCCCCTACAATGAGCAGTTCTTC.

This clonotype was observed a handful of times. This chain joins TRBV4-1 and TRBJ2-6; a possible D gene is TRBD1 (5 bases). The CDR3 totals 16 residues. Trimming removed 2 bases from V and 0 bases from J, with 8 bases in between. CDR1 is MGHRA, CDR2 YSYEKL, per germline. CDR3 DNA sequence: TGCGCCAGCAGCCAACTACAGGTCTCTGGGGCCAACGTCCTGACTTTC. Encoded protein: CASSQLQVSGANVLTF.

The chain has TRBV28 and TRBJ2-7; no firm D call. The germline CDR1 and CDR2 sequences are MDHEN and SYDVKM. V lost 7 bases and J 0 bases, leaving 16 bases between the germline ends. This CDR3 has 15 amino acids. The CDR3 region has the DNA TGTGCCAGCACCATCGGTGGCCCCAGCTCCTACGAGCAGTACTTC. Protein sequence: CASTIGGPSSYEQYF.

J is TRBJ2-1 and V is TRBV14, with D unclear. The germline V gene has CDR1 SGHDN and CDR2 FVKESK. This CDR3 comprises 16 residues. V dropped 2 bases and J dropped 6 bases, with 17 bases sitting between them. The CDR3 nucleotides are TGTGCCAGCAGCCAACTTATCCGATGGCGGTTCAATGAGCAGTTCTTC. As protein: CASSQLIRWRFNEQFF.

The chain recombines TRBV25-1 with TRBJ2-5; possible D gene TRBD2, 6 bases. This CDR3 has 15 residues. Germline V gene lookup returns CDR1 MGHDK and CDR2 SYGVNS. V gave up 4 bases and J gave up 2 bases, with 14 bases separating them. Here the CDR3 reads CASSVDGGTQETQYF. The CDR3 DNA reads TGTGCCAGCAGTGTTGACGGGGGAACTCAAGAGACCCAGTACTTC.

The gene calls are TRBV6-5 and TRBJ1-1, with 8 bases identical to TRBD1. The CDR3 totals 17 residues. Germline V gene sequence: CDR1 MNHEY, CDR2 SVGAGI. J lost 1 base, V lost 0 bases, and 7 bases had no gene match. CDR3 bases: TGTGCCAGCAGTTACTCAGCAGGGGGCGTGGGGAACACTGAAGCTTTCTTT. This encodes CASSYSAGGVGNTEAFF.

The chain employs TRBV12-3 or TRBV12-4 and TRBJ2-5, with D unclear. Trimming removed 0 bases from V and 5 bases from J, with 10 bases in between. CDR3 length equals 14 residues. CDR3 sequence: CASSLAYSGETQYF. Here the CDR3 DNA reads TGTGCCAGCAGTTTAGCCTACTCTGGGGAGACCCAGTACTTC.

V gene TRBV15 combines with J gene TRBJ2-2; 10 bases align to TRBD1. The CDR3 sequence is 16 residues long. The germline V gene encodes CDR1 LNHNV and CDR2 YYDKDF (reference sequence). The junction had 10 bases not matched to a gene; V was cut back by 2 bases and J by 10 bases. The CDR3, as DNA: TGTGCCACCAGCAGACCTAAGACAGGGGGCGTCGAGGAGCTGTTTTTT. It specifies CATSRPKTGGVEELFF.

The genes are TRBV25-1 and TRBJ2-2, with D unclear. Germline loops: CDR1 MGHDK, CDR2 SYGVNS. V lost 6 bases and J 7 bases, leaving 6 bases between the germline ends. The CDR3 is 11 amino acids. CDR3 amino acids: CASRRSGELFF. The CDR3 bases are TGTGCCAGCAGAAGGAGCGGGGAGCTGTTTTTT.

This clonotype was found a few times. This chain links TRBV7-9 with TRBJ2-1, with 8 bases matching TRBD2. Germline V gene data show CDR1 as SEHNR and CDR2 as FQNEAQ (reference sequence). The CDR3 loop spans 15 amino acids. V shed 4 bases, J shed 4 bases, and the junction held 6 bases outside the gene matches. CDR3 protein: CASSSRLAKYNEQFF. CDR3 nucleotide sequence: TGTGCCAGCAGCTCGCGACTAGCGAAGTACAATGAGCAGTTCTTC.

In its sample, this clonotype was seen once. The chain recombines TRBV11-3 with TRBJ2-1, with a tentative D call TRBD2 (6 bases). V lost 0 bases to trimming and J lost 2 bases, with 8 bases between them. Germline V gives CDR1 SGHNT, CDR2 YENEEA. There are 15 residues in the CDR3. The CDR3 sequence is CASSLDPGAYNEQFF. The CDR3 DNA is TGTGCCAGCAGCTTAGATCCGGGAGCCTACAATGAGCAGTTCTTC.

On this clonotype itself: The junction shows a germline mismatch at one end, possibly a read error. The chain is built from TRBV12-3 or TRBV12-4 and TRBJ2-5, with TRBD2 identical over 9 bases. The CDR3 runs to 14 residues. The CDR3 bases are TGTGCCAGCAGTCTAGCGGGACCCCAAGAGACCCAGTACTTC. Residues: CASSLAGPQETQYF.

This chain connects TRBV10-1 to TRBJ2-3; D possibly corresponds to TRBD2 (7 bases). V lost 4 bases and J lost 0, with 17 bases in between. Germline-derived CDR1 and CDR2 are WNHNN and SYGVQD (reference sequence). The CDR3 loop spans 17 amino acids. CDR3 amino acids: CASSAGQRGASTDTQYF. DNA of the CDR3: TGCGCCAGCAGTGCAGGACAGCGGGGCGCGAGCACAGATACGCAGTATTTT.

The J gene is TRBJ1-1, the V gene TRBV3-1; D not certain. Between the trimmed V and J ends, which lost 0 bases and 0 bases, there was a span of 23 bases. CDR3 size: 20 residues. The germline V gene encodes CDR1 LGHDT and CDR2 YNNKEL (reference sequence). The CDR3 sequence is CASSQDQDGLTGLMNTEAFF. The CDR3 DNA reads TGTGCCAGCAGCCAAGACCAGGACGGCCTAACCGGGCTCATGAACACTGAAGCTTTCTTT.

The J gene is TRBJ2-5, the V gene TRBV29-1; 8 nucleotides agree with TRBD2. The germline V gene encodes CDR1 SQVTM and CDR2 ANQGSEA. CDR3 length equals 13 residues. With 6 bases clipped from V and 4 bases from J, the junction kept 7 bases outside the gene matches. The CDR3 nucleotides are TGCAGCGTGGGGCGGGAGGTGAGAGAGACCCAGTACTTC. It specifies CSVGREVRETQYF.

The chain couples TRBV5-6 to TRBJ1-1; TRBD1 agrees at 8 bases. CDR1 is SGHDT and CDR2 is YYEEEE in the germline V gene. V lost 3 bases and J lost 1; bases outside the gene matches: 5. This CDR3 comprises 15 residues. CDR3 in DNA: TGTGCCAGCAGCTCCCAGGGGGCTGGGAACACTGAAGCTTTCTTT. This translates into CASSSQGAGNTEAFF.

This clonotype showed up just a few times. The chain carries TRBV10-3 and TRBJ1-1; D remains unclear. Trimming took 6 bases from V and 0 from J, leaving 8 bases between them. The CDR3 has 13 amino acids. Germline V gives CDR1 ENHRY, CDR2 SYGVKD. The CDR3 DNA follows: TGTGCCATCAGCCCAATAATGAACACTGAAGCTTTCTTT. Amino acids: CAISPIMNTEAFF.

The rearrangement joins TRBV10-1 to TRBJ1-1; no firm D call. The V and J ends lost 2 bases and 8 bases respectively, with 12 bases between them. Germline CDR1 is WNHNN and CDR2 is SYGVQD (reference sequence). The CDR3 has 13 residues. The CDR3: CASSETPGGEAFF. CDR3 DNA: TGCGCCAGCAGTGAGACACCGGGCGGCGAAGCTTTCTTT.

This clonotype was picked up a small number of times. The chain combines TRBV29-1 with TRBJ1-5; D is possibly TRBD1 (6 bases). The CDR3 totals 14 residues. CDR1 and CDR2 from the germline V gene are SQVTM and ANQGSEA. Trimming shortened V by 5 bases and J by 1 base, and 12 bases separated the two germline ends. Here the CDR3 reads CSVSQGNSNQPQHF. CDR3 nucleotide sequence: TGCAGCGTTTCACAGGGAAACAGCAATCAGCCCCAGCATTTT.

This clonotype was observed a single time. The CDR3 sequence is CASSQSTAMETEAFF. The CDR3 region has the DNA TGCGCCAGCAGCCAATCGACGGCCATGGAAACTGAAGCTTTCTTT. V gene TRBV4-1 combines with J gene TRBJ1-1; D is unclear. CDR3 length: 15 amino acids. The V end was cut by 2 bases, the J end by 5 bases, with 15 bases between. Germline lookup yields CDR1 MGHRA and CDR2 YSYEKL.

The rearrangement links TRBV10-3 to TRBJ2-2; a weak D match, TRBD1 (6 bases). From germline, CDR1 is ENHRY and CDR2 SYGVKD. V shed 3 bases and J shed 7 bases, with 15 bases lying between them. The CDR3 contains 15 residues. DNA of the CDR3: TGTGCCATCAGTGACCAGGGGAAGATAATCGGGGAGCTGTTTTTT. This gives the protein CAISDQGKIIGELFF.

A single count supports this clonotype. The chain has TRBV5-6 and TRBJ2-2, with 12 positions matching TRBD2. The germline V gene has CDR1 SGHDT and CDR2 YYEEEE. The CDR3 extends over 18 amino acids. Trimming cost V 0 bases and J 1 base; bases outside gene matches: 4. The CDR3 is CASSLEQLAGGNTGELFF. CDR3 coding DNA: TGTGCCAGCAGCTTGGAGCAACTAGCGGGAGGGAACACCGGGGAGCTGTTTTTT.

CDR3 bases: TGCGCCAGCAGCCTCTTTGTTCCCCCACTATCCTACAATGAGCAGTTCTTC. Translation: CASSLFVPPLSYNEQFF. The chain has TRBV4-3 and TRBJ2-1; no reliable D call. The CDR3 runs to 17 residues. Trimming removed 4 bases from V and 1 base from J, with 17 bases in between. CDR1 and CDR2 from the germline V gene are LGHNA and YSLEER.

The V call is TRBV29-1, the J call TRBJ1-2; tentatively, D is TRBD1 (5 bases). V was pared by 6 bases and J by 5 bases, with 10 bases between. The CDR3 contains 11 residues. Germline V CDR1 and CDR2: SQVTM, ANQGSEA. CDR3 region: CSVETGYGYTF. The CDR3 nucleotides read TGCAGCGTGGAAACAGGATATGGCTACACCTTC.

J is TRBJ2-1 and V is TRBV14; D possibly corresponds to TRBD1 (6 bases). V dropped 4 bases and J dropped 5 bases, with 24 bases sitting between them. This CDR3 has 18 amino acids. Germline V gene lookup returns CDR1 SGHDN and CDR2 FVKESK. The CDR3 here is CASSRENRDKLTNNEQFF. The CDR3 DNA follows: TGTGCCAGCAGCCGAGAAAACCGGGACAAGCTAACCAACAATGAGCAGTTCTTC.

The J gene is TRBJ2-3, the V gene TRBV4-1; D gene unclear. Germline CDR1 is MGHRA and CDR2 is YSYEKL. Trimming removed 1 base from V and 1 base from J, with 6 bases in between. The CDR3 is made up of 14 amino acids. This CDR3 reads CASSQGAGTDTQYF. CDR3 DNA: TGCGCCAGCAGCCAAGGTGCCGGCACAGATACGCAGTATTTT.

The gene calls are TRBV18 and TRBJ2-5; TRBD2 aligns across 7 bases. CDR1 and CDR2 (germline): KGHSH, LQKENI. CDR3 length: 14 amino acids. V shed 2 bases and J 6 bases; nucleotides not matched to a gene: 6. The CDR3, as DNA: TGTGCCAGCTCACCAGAACTAGCGTCGAAGACCCAGTACTTC. Translated, it gives CASSPELASKTQYF.

This clonotype was counted only a few times. The CDR3 loop is CSARDGQGNSPLHF. CDR3 sequence (DNA): TGCAGTGCTAGAGATGGACAGGGGAATTCACCCCTCCACTTT. This chain uses TRBV20-1 with TRBJ1-6; 9 bases are shared with TRBD1. There are 14 residues in the CDR3. The ends lost 0 bases at V and 7 bases at J; junction bases unmatched: 1. Per the germline V gene, CDR1 is DFQATT and CDR2 is SNEGSKA (reference sequence).

J is TRBJ2-1 and V is TRBV9; 12 bases are shared with TRBD2. The trim removed 1 base at V and 6 bases at J, leaving 2 bases unmatched. The CDR3 extends over 15 amino acids. Germline V lookup: CDR1 SGDLS, CDR2 YYNGEE. The DNA for the CDR3 is TGTGCCAGCAGCGTAAGACTAGCGGGAGCCAATGAGCAGTTCTTC. It encodes CASSVRLAGANEQFF.

The V and J genes are TRBV12-5 and TRBJ2-1, with D perhaps matching TRBD1 (6 bases). V lost 3 bases to trimming and J lost 5 bases, with 11 bases between them. This CDR3 has 14 amino acids. CDR1 and CDR2 from the germline V gene are LGHNT and FRNRAP. DNA for the CDR3: TGTGCTAGTGGTTTTTTGGGGGCCCACAATGAGCAGTTCTTC. Protein: CASGFLGAHNEQFF.